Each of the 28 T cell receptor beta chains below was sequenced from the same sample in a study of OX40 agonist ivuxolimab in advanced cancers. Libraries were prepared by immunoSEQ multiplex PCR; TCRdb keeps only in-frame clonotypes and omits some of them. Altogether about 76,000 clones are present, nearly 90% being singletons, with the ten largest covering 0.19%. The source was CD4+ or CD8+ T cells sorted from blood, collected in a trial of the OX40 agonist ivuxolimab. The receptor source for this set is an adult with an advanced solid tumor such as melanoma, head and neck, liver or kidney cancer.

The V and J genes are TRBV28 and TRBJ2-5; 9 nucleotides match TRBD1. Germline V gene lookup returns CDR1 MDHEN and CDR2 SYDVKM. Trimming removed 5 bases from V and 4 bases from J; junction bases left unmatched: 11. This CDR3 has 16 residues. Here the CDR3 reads CASSGRTGDLGETQYF. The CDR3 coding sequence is TGTGCCAGCAGTGGACGGACAGGGGATTTGGGAGAGACCCAGTACTTC.

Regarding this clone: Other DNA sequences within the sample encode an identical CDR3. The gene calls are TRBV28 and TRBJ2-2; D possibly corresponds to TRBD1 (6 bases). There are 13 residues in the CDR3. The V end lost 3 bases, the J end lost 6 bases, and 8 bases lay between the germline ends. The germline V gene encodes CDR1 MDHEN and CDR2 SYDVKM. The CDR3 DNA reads TGTGCCAGCAGTTTGCCAGGGGCCGGGGAGCTGTTTTTT. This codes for CASSLPGAGELFF. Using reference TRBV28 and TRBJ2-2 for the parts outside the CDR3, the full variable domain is DVKVTQSSRYLVKRTGEKVFLECVQDMDHENMFWYRQDPGLGLRLIYFSYDVKMKEKGDIPEGYSVSREKKERFSLILESASTNQTSMYLCASSLPGAGELFFGEGSRLTVL.

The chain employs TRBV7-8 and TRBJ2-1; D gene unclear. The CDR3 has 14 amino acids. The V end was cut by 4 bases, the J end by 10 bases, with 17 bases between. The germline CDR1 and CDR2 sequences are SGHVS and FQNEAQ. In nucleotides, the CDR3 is TGTGCCAGCAGCTCCCCGGGTGGCGGATCGGAGCAGTTCTTC. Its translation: CASSSPGGGSEQFF.

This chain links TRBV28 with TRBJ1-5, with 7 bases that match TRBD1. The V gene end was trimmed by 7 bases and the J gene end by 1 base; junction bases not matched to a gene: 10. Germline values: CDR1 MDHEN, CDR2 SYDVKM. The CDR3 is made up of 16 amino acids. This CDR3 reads CASKWQGGTSNQPQHF. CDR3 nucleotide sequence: TGTGCCAGCAAATGGCAGGGGGGCACGAGCAATCAGCCCCAGCATTTT.

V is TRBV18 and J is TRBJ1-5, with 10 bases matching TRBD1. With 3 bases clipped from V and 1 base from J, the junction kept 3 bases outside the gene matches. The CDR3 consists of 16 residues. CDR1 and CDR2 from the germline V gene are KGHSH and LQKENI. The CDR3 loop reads CASSPQGQGSNQPQHF. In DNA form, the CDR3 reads TGTGCCAGCTCACCCCAGGGACAGGGGAGCAATCAGCCCCAGCATTTT.

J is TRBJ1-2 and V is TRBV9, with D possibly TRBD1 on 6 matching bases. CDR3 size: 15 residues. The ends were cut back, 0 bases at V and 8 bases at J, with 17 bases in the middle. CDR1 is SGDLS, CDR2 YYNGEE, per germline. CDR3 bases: TGTGCCAGCAGCGTAGGGGGACCTACAGGGACGGGCTACACCTTC. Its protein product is CASSVGGPTGTGYTF.

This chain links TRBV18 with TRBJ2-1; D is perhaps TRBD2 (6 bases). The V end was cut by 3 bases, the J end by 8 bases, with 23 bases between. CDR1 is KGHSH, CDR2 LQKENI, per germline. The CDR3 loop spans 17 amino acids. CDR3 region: CASSPSEGLGGADEQFF. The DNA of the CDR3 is TGTGCCAGCTCACCCTCGGAGGGTTTGGGAGGAGCGGATGAGCAGTTCTTC.

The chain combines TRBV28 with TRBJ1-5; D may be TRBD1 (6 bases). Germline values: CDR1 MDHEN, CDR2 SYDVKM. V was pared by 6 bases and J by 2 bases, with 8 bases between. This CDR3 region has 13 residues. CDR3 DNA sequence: TGTGCCAGCAGAAGACAGGGCAATCAGCCCCAGCATTTT. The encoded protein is CASRRQGNQPQHF.

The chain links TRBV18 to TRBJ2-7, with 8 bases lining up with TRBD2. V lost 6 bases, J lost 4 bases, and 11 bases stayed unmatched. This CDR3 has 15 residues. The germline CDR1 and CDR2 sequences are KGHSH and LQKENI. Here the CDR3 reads CASSRRAGAEYEQYF. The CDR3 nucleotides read TGTGCCAGCTCCCGGAGAGCGGGAGCAGAATACGAGCAGTACTTC.

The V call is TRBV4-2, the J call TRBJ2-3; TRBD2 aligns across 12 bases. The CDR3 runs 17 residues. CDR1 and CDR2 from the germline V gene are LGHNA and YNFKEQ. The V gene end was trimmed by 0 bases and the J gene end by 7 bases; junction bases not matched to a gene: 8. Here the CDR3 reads CASSQDRRLAGANTQYF. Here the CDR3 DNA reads TGTGCCAGCAGCCAAGACAGACGACTAGCGGGAGCAAATACGCAGTATTTT.

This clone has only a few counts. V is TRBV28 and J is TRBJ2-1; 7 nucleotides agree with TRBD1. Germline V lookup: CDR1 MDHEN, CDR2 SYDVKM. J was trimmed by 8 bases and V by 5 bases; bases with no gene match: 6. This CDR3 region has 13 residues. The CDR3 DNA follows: TGTGCCAGCAGTGCACAGGGGCCCGATGAGCAGTTCTTC. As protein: CASSAQGPDEQFF.

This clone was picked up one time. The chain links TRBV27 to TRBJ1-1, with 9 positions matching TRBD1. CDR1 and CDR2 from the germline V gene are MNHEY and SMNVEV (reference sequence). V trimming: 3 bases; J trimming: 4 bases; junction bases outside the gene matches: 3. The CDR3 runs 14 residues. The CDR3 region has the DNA TGTGCCAGCAGTTTCGACAGGGGGGCCACTGAAGCTTTCTTT. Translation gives CASSFDRGATEAFF.

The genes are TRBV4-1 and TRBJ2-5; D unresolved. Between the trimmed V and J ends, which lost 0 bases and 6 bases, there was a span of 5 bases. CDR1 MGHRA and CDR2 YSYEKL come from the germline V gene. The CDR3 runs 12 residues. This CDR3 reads CASSQDIKTQYF. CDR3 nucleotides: TGCGCCAGCAGCCAAGATATAAAGACCCAGTACTTC.

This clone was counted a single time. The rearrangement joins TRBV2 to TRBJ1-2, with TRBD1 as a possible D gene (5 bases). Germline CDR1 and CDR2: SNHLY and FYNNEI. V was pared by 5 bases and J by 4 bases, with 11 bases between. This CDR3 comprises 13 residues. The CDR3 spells CASSTGTVYGYTF. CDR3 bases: TGTGCCAGCAGTACCGGGACGGTCTATGGCTACACCTTC.

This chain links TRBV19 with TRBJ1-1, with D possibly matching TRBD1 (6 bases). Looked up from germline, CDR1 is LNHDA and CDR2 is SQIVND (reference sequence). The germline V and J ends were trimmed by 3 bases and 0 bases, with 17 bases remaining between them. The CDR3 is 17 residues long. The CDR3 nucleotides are TGTGCCAGTAGTATCTTTTCGGGCAGGGGTATGAACACTGAAGCTTTCTTT. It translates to CASSIFSGRGMNTEAFF.

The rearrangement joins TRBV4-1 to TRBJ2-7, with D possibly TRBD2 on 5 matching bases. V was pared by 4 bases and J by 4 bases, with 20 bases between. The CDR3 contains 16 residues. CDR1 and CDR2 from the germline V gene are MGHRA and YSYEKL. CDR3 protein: CASSRGLETGIYEQYF. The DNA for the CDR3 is TGCGCCAGCAGCCGAGGTTTGGAGACCGGGATTTACGAGCAGTACTTC.

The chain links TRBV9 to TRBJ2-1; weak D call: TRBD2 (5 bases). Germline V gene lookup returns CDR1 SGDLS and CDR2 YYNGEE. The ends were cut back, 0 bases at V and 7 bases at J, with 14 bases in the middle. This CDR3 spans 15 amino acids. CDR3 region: CASSVEELERNEQFF. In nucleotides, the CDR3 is TGTGCCAGCAGCGTAGAAGAACTAGAAAGGAATGAGCAGTTCTTC.

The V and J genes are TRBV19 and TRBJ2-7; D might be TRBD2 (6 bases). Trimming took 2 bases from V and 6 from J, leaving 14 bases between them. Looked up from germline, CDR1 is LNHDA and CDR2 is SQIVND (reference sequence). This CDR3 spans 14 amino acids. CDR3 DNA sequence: TGTGCCAGTAGTATATCGGGGGTTCGGGGCGAGCAGTACTTC. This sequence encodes CASSISGVRGEQYF.

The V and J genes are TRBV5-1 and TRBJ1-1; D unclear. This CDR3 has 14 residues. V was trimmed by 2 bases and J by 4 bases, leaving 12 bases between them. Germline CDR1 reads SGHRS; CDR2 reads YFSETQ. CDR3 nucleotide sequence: TGCGCCAGCAGCTTACCCGCTTTTTCCACTGAAGCTTTCTTT. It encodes CASSLPAFSTEAFF.

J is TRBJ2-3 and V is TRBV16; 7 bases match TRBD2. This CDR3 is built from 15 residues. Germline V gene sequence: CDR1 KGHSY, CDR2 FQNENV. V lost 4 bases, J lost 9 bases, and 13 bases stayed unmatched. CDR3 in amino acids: CASSPERAAGATQYF. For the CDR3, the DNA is TGTGCCAGCAGCCCCGAGAGGGCTGCGGGAGCAACGCAGTATTTT.

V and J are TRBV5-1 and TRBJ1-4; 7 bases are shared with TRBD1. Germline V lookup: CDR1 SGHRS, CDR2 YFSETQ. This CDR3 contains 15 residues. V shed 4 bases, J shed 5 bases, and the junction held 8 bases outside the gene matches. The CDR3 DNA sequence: TGCGCCAGCAGCCCGGGACAGCGTCGAAATGAAAAACTGTTTTTT. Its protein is CASSPGQRRNEKLFF.

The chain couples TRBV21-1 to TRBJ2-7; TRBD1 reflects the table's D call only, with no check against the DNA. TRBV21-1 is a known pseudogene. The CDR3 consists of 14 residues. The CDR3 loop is CASSKSEGEYEQYV. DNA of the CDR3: TGTGCCAGCAGCAAATCCGAAGGGGAATACGAGCAGTACGTC.

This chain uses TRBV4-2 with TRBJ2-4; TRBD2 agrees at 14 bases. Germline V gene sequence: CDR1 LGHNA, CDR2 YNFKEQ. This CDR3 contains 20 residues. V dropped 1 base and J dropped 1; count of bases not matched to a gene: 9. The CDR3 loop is CASSQVSLTSGGAAKNIQYF. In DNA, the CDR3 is TGTGCCAGCAGCCAAGTCTCTCTGACTAGCGGGGGGGCTGCCAAAAACATTCAGTACTTC.

Written as DNA, the CDR3 is TGTGCCAGCAGCTTGGGGAAGGGCGCGGTTGAAAAACTGTTTTTT. Amino acid sequence: CASSLGKGAVEKLFF. This rearrangement joins TRBV5-6 to TRBJ1-4; D not resolved. This CDR3 contains 15 residues. V shed 0 bases and J shed 7 bases, with 13 bases lying between them. Germline V gene sequence: CDR1 SGHDT, CDR2 YYEEEE.

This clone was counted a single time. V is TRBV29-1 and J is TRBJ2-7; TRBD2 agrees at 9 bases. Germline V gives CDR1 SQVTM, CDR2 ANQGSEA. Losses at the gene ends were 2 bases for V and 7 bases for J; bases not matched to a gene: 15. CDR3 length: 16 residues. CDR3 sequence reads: CSVEFLLAGPSREQYF. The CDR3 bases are TGCAGCGTTGAATTCCTGCTAGCGGGGCCTTCGAGGGAGCAGTACTTC.

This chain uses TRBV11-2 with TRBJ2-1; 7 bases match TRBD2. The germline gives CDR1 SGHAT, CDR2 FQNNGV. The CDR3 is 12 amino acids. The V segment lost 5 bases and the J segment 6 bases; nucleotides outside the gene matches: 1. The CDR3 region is CASSGGGNEQFF. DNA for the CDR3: TGTGCCAGCAGCGGCGGGGGCAATGAGCAGTTCTTC.

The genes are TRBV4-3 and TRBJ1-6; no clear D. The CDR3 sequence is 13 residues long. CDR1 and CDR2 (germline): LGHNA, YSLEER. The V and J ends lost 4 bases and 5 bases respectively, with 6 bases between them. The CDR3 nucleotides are TGCGCCAGCAGCCGATCTGATAATTCACCCCTCCACTTT. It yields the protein CASSRSDNSPLHF.

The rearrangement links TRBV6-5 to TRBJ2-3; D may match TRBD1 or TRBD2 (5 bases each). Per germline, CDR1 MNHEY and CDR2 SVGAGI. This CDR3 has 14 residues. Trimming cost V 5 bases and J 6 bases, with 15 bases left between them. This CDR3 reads CASSPGRNPDTQYF. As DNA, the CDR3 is TGTGCCAGCAGTCCGGGACGGAACCCGGATACGCAGTATTTT.